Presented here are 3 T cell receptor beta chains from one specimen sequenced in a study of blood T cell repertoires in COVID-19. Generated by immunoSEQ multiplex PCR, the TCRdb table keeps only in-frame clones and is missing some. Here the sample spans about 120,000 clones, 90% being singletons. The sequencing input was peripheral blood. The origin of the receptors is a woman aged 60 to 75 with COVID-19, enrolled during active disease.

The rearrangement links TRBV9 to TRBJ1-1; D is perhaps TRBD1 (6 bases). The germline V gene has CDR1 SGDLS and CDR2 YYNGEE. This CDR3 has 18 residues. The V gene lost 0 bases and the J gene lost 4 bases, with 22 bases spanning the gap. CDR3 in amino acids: CASSVGPGGHRLSTEAFF. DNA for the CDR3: TGTGCCAGCAGCGTAGGCCCGGGGGGCCACCGGCTGAGCACTGAAGCTTTCTTT.

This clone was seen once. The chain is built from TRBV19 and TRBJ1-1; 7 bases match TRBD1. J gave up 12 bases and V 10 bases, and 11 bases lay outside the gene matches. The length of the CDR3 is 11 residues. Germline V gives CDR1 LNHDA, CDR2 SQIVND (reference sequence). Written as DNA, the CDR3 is TGTGCCACAACCTCCAGGGGGGTTACTTTCTTT. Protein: CATTSRGVTFF.

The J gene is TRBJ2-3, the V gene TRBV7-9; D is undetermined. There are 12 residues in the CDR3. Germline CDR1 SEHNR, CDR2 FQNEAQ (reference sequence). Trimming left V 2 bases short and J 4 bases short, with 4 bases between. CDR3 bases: TGTGCCAGCAGCTTATCTTCAGATACGCAGTATTTT. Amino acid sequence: CASSLSSDTQYF.